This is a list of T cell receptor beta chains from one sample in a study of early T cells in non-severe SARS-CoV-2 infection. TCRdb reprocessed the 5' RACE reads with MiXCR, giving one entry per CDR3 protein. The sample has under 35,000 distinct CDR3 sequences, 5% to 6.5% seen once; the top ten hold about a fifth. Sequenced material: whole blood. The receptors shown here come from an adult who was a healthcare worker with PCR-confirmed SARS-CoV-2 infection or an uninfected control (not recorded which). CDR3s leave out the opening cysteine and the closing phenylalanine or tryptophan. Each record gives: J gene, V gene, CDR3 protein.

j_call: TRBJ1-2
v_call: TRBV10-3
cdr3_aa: AISDTGGPSEAGT

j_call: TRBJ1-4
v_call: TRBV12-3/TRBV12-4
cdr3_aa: ASRTGENEKLF

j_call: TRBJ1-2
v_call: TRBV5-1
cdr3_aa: ASSSGQAYGYT

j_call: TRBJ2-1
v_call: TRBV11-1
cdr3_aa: ASSFPGQTNEQF

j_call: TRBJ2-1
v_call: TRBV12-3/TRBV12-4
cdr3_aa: ASSTGPTGSSYNEQF

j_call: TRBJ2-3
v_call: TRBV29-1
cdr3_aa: SVRTGGTDTQY

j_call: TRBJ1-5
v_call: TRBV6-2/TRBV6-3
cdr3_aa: ASSYSNSHQPQH

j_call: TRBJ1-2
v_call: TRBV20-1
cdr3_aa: SATAPGAMDYGYT

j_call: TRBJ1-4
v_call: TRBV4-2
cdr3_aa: ASSQVLGGKEKLF

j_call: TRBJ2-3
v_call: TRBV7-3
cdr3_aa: ASSSPAGGSLTDTQY

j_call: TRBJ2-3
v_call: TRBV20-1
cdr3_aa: SARAPPGTSISTDTQY

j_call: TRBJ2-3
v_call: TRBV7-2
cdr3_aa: ASSQRGTDTQY

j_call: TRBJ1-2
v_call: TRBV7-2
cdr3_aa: ASSLVPAGANYGYT

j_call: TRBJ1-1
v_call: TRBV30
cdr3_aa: AWTQGSTEAF

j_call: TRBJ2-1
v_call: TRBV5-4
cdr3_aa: ASSHQTGPYNEQF

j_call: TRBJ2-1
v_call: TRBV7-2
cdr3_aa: ASSHSSGTSGSYNEQF

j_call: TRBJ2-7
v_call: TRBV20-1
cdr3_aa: SARDGTSGYEQY

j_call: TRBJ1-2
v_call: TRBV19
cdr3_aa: ASSIRFSQGNYGYT

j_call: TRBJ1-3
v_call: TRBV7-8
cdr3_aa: ASSLSRTGDGNTIY

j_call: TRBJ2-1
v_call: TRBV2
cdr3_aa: ASTKGQTYNEQF

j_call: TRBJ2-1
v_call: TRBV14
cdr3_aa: ASSPTTHNEQF

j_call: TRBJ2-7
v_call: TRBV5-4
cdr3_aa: ASSLRNGPYEQY

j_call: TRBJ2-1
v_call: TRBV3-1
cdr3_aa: ASSQMAGVSFEQF

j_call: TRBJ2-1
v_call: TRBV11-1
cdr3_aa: ASSPGNVDEQF

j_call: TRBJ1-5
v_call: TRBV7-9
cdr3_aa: ASSESSGDQPQH

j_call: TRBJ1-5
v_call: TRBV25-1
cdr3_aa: ASSGDRLNNQPQH

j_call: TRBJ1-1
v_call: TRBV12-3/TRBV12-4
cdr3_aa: ASTPGTGGTEAF

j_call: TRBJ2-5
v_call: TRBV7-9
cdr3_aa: ASSLAGGFGETQY

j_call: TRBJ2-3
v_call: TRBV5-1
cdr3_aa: ASTWGGLSTDTQY

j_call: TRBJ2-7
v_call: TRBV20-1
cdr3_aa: SVPGQGASYEQY

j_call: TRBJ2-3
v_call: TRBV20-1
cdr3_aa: SAGLAGGHTDTQY

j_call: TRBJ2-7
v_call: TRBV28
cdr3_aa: ASSLGGGSSYEQY

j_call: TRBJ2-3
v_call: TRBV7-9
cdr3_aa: ASSPTPRGGATDTQY

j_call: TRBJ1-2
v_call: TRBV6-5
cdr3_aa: ASSYGEGRGNYGYT

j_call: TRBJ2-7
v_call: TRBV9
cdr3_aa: ASSVRGQGPYEQY

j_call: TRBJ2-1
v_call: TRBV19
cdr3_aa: ASSWRVGDEQF

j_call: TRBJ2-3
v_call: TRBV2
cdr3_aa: ASKSDWITSDTQY

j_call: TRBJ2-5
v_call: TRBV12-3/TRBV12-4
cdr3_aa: ASSFPGVPTQY

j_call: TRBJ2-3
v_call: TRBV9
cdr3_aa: ASSVTRLSTDTQY